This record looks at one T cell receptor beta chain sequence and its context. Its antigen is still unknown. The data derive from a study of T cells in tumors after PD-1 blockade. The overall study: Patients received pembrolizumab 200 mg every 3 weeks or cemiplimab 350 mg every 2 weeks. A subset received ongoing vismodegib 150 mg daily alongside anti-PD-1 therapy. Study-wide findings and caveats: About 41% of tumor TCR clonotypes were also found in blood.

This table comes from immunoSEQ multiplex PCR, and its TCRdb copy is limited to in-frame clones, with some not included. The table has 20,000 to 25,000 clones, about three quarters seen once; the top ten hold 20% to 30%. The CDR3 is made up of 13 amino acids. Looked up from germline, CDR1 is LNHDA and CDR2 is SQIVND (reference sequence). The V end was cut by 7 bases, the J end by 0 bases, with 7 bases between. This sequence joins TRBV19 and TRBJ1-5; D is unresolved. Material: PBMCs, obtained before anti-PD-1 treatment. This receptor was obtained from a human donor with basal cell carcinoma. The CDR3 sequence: CASTPVSNQPQHF. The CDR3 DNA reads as TGTGCCAGTACCCCAGTTAGCAATCAGCCCCAGCATTTT.